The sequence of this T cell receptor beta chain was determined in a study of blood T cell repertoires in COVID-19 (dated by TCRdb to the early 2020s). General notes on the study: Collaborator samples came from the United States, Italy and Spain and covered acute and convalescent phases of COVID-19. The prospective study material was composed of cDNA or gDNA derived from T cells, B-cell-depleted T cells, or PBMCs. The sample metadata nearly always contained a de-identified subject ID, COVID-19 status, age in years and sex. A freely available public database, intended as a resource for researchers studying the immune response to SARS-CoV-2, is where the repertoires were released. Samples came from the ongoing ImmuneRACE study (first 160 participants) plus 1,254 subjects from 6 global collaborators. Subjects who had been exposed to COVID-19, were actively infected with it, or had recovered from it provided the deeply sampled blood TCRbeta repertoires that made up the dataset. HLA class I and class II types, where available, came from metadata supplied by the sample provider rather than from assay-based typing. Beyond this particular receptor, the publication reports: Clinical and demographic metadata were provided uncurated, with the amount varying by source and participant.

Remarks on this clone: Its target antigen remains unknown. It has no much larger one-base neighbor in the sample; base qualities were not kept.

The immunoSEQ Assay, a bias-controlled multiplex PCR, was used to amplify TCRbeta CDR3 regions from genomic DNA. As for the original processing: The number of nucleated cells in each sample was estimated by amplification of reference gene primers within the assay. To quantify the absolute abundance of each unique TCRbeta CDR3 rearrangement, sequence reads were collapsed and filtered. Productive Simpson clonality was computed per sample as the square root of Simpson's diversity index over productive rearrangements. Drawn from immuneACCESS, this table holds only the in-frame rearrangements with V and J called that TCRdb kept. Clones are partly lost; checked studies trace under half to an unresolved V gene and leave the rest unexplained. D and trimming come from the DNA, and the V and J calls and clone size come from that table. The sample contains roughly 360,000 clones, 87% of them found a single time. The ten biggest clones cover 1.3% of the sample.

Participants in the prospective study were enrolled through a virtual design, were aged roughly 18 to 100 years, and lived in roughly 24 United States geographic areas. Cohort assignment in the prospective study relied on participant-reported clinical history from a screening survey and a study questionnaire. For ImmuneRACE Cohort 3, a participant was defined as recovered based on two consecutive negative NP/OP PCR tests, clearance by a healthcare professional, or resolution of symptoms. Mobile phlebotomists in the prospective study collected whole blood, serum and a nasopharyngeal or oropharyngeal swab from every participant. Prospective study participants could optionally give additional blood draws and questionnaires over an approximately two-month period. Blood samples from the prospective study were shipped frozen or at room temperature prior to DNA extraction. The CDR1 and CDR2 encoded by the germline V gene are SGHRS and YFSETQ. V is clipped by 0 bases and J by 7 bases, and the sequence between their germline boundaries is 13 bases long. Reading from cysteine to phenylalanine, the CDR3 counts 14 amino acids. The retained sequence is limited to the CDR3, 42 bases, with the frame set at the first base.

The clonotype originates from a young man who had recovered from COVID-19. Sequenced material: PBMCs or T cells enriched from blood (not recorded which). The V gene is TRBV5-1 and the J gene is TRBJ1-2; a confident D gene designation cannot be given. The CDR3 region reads CASSLAGEAGGYTF. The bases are TGCGCCAGCAGCTTGGCCGGGGAAGCTGGTGGCTACACCTTC.